The 31 T cell receptor beta chains below come from one sample, sequenced in a study of beta chain features in type 1 diabetes. cDNA synthesis used the whole RNA isolate, giving expressed TCRB sequences. Libraries were prepared by immunoSEQ multiplex PCR; TCRdb keeps only in-frame clonotypes and omits some of them. This sample has some 230,000 clones; 9.6% occur once, and the top ten carry 0.03% to 0.04%. Sequencing input: naive CD4+ T cells from blood. The receptors here all came from a woman between 18 and 30 years old in good health.

This sequence joins TRBV6-1 and TRBJ2-7; 7 positions agree with TRBD1. The J segment lost 7 bases and the V segment lost 6 bases, leaving 15 bases of the junction unmatched. Germline lookup yields CDR1 MNHNS and CDR2 SASEGT. The CDR3 length is 15 residues. The CDR3 DNA sequence: TGTGCCAGCAGAATAGGGACAGTGGGCCCGGGGGAGCAGTACTTC. Translation: CASRIGTVGPGEQYF.

The chain carries TRBV5-4 and TRBJ1-1, with a weak D call TRBD1 (5 bases). CDR1 SGHNT and CDR2 YYREEE come from the germline V gene (reference sequence). This CDR3 comprises 13 residues. The V end lost 5 bases, the J end lost 0 bases, and 8 bases lay between the germline ends. The CDR3 is CASRQDLNTEAFF. The DNA for the CDR3 is TGTGCCAGCAGACAGGACCTGAACACTGAAGCTTTCTTT.

The J gene is TRBJ1-1, the V gene TRBV12-2; TRBD1, the D gene given by the table, was not confirmed from the DNA. TRBV12-2 is recorded as a pseudogene. The CDR3 extends over 14 amino acids. The CDR3 sequence: CASRNGVGPVGAFF. CDR3 bases: TGTGCAAGTCGCAATGGCGTGGGGCCGGTCGGAGCTTTCTTT.

Regarding this clone: Different DNA sequences within this sample yield the same CDR3. The chain uses TRBV5-1 and TRBJ1-1, with 7 bases lining up with TRBD1. The germline V gene encodes CDR1 SGHRS and CDR2 YFSETQ. Trimming took 3 bases from V and 4 from J; bases not matched to a gene: 3. CDR3 size: 13 residues. This CDR3 is CASSSQGSTEAFF. CDR3 sequence (DNA): TGCGCCAGCAGCTCACAGGGGAGCACTGAAGCTTTCTTT.

This clone has only a few counts. The rearrangement uses TRBV2 and TRBJ2-7, with 7 bases identical to TRBD1. CDR3 length: 14 residues. V shed 1 base and J 6 bases; nucleotides not matched to a gene: 6. CDR1 and CDR2 (germline): SNHLY, FYNNEI. The CDR3 region is CASSEGPGGVEQYF. The CDR3 DNA is TGTGCCAGCAGTGAAGGGCCAGGGGGTGTCGAGCAGTACTTC. The whole variable domain, filled in from reference TRBV2 and TRBJ2-7, reads EPEVTQTPSHQVTQMGQEVILRCVPISNHLYFYWYRQILGQKVEFLVSFYNNEISEKSEIFDDQFSVERPDGSNFTLKIRSTKLEDSAMYFCASSEGPGGVEQYFGPGTRLTVT.

The sample holds a few counts of this clone. The chain joins TRBV30 to TRBJ1-1; tentatively, D is TRBD1 (6 bases). The CDR3 is 16 residues long. The germline V gene encodes CDR1 GTSNPN and CDR2 SVGIG (reference sequence). V gave up 3 bases and J gave up 6 bases, with 23 bases separating them. The CDR3 DNA reads as TGTGCCTGGAGCGCCACGTGGGGGGGGCCTTCGGCTGAAGCTTTCTTT. This codes for CAWSATWGGPSAEAFF.

This clone was observed a handful of times. The chain joins TRBV5-1 to TRBJ2-7, with 7 bases aligning to TRBD1. J lost 6 bases, V lost 2 bases, and 11 bases had no gene match. Germline lookup yields CDR1 SGHRS and CDR2 YFSETQ. This CDR3 spans 15 amino acids. The DNA of the CDR3 is TGCGCCAGCAGCTTACAGGACAGGTGGCTCGGCGAGCAGTACTTC. Translated: CASSLQDRWLGEQYF.

The chain links TRBV30 to TRBJ2-5; TRBD2 agrees at 11 bases. CDR3 length equals 17 residues. Unmatched junction bases numbered 13, after V lost 3 bases and J lost 4 bases. The germline CDR1 and CDR2 sequences are GTSNPN and SVGIG (reference sequence). The CDR3: CAWSADSSGGFLETQYF. The DNA of the CDR3 is TGTGCCTGGAGCGCTGATTCTAGCGGGGGGTTTTTAGAGACCCAGTACTTC.

The rearrangement uses TRBV30 and TRBJ1-1; 8 bases are a match to TRBD1. V gave up 2 bases and J gave up 4 bases; unmatched junction bases: 3. The CDR3 consists of 13 residues. From germline, CDR1 is GTSNPN and CDR2 SVGIG (reference sequence). CDR3 sequence (DNA): TGTGCCTGGAGTACCACAGGGGGCACTGAAGCTTTCTTT. Its translation is CAWSTTGGTEAFF.

The chain carries TRBV5-1 and TRBJ2-5, with a tentative D call TRBD1 (5 bases). This CDR3 has 12 residues. The V and J ends lost 0 bases and 13 bases respectively, with 13 bases between them. Germline CDR1 reads SGHRS; CDR2 reads YFSETQ. Written as DNA, the CDR3 is TGCGCCAGCAGCTTGGATAGATATGGGGCGTACTTC. This sequence encodes CASSLDRYGAYF.

This clone was seen more than once but under ten times. The same CDR3 can be traced to other DNA sequences in this sample. The V gene is TRBV29-1, the J gene TRBJ1-1; TRBD1 matches at 7 bases. This CDR3 comprises 13 residues. Germline V CDR1 and CDR2: SQVTM, ANQGSEA. J lost 0 bases, V lost 6 bases, and 4 bases had no gene match. Written as DNA, the CDR3 is TGCAGCGTGGGGGGACAGATGAACACTGAAGCTTTCTTT. This translates into CSVGGQMNTEAFF.

This clone has a handful of counts. V is TRBV27 and J is TRBJ1-2; 11 nucleotides agree with TRBD1. Germline V gene sequence: CDR1 MNHEY, CDR2 SMNVEV (reference sequence). CDR3 length equals 13 residues. V lost 6 bases to trimming and J lost 6 bases; unmatched junction nucleotides: 3. The CDR3 reads CASSRTGGDGYTF. In nucleotides, the CDR3 is TGTGCCAGCAGCAGGACAGGGGGCGATGGCTACACCTTC.

The chain joins TRBV5-1 to TRBJ1-1; D is uncertain. The CDR3 is 15 amino acids. V gave up 0 bases and J gave up 0 bases, with 9 bases separating them. The germline V gene encodes CDR1 SGHRS and CDR2 YFSETQ. The CDR3 DNA reads TGCGCCAGCAGCTTGGGGCAGTCCATGAACACTGAAGCTTTCTTT. Translated: CASSLGQSMNTEAFF.

This clone was recorded a few times. The chain uses TRBV7-9 and TRBJ2-6; 12 bases agree with TRBD1. CDR1 is SEHNR and CDR2 is FQNEAQ in the germline V gene (reference sequence). V lost 4 bases to trimming and J lost 4 bases; unmatched junction nucleotides: 8. This CDR3 has 18 residues. CDR3 sequence reads: CASSSTGQGAPGANVLTF. The CDR3 DNA is TGTGCCAGCAGCTCAACGGGACAGGGGGCGCCCGGGGCCAACGTCCTGACTTTC.

This clone showed up just a few times. This chain joins TRBV2 and TRBJ2-2; no definite D call. The germline V and J ends were trimmed by 7 bases and 3 bases, with 6 bases remaining between them. Germline-derived CDR1 and CDR2 are SNHLY and FYNNEI. The CDR3 runs 12 residues. The CDR3 region has the DNA TGTGCCAGCACGAGTTACACCGGGGAGCTGTTTTTT. It translates to CASTSYTGELFF.

The chain combines TRBV6-1 with TRBJ1-2; D remains unclear. This CDR3 region has 13 residues. The V and J ends lost 6 bases and 2 bases respectively, with 10 bases between them. Germline values: CDR1 MNHNS, CDR2 SASEGT. The CDR3 sequence is CASSLDQNYGYTF. The CDR3 DNA sequence: TGTGCCAGCAGCTTAGATCAAAACTATGGCTACACCTTC.

The CDR3 loop reads CAISAGGWSDTEAFF. The DNA for the CDR3 is TGTGCCATCAGCGCGGGGGGGTGGTCAGACACTGAAGCTTTCTTT. V and J are TRBV10-3 and TRBJ1-1; perhaps TRBD1 as D (5 bases). CDR1 and CDR2 from the germline V gene are ENHRY and SYGVKD. V lost 6 bases and J 3 bases, leaving 17 bases between the germline ends. This CDR3 has 15 residues.

This clone was counted between two and nine times. This chain uses TRBV2 with TRBJ1-2; 7 bases are shared with TRBD1. Losses at the gene ends were 1 base for V and 4 bases for J; bases not matched to a gene: 6. Looked up from germline, CDR1 is SNHLY and CDR2 is FYNNEI. The CDR3 is 15 residues long. The CDR3 nucleotides are TGTGCCAGCAGTGAAGGGCAGGGGGAGAGCTATGGCTACACCTTC. Translated, it gives CASSEGQGESYGYTF.

The chain couples TRBV11-2 to TRBJ2-4; 8 positions agree with TRBD2. Germline trimming cut 7 bases from V and 0 bases from J; bases unmatched to any gene: 2. This CDR3 is built from 14 residues. Germline V gene data show CDR1 as SGHAT and CDR2 as FQNNGV. DNA for the CDR3: TGTGCCAGCATCGCGGGAGGAGCCAAAAACATTCAGTACTTC. Translating gives CASIAGGAKNIQYF. Full variable domain (rest looked up from reference TRBV11-2 and TRBJ2-4): EAGVAQSPRYKIIEKRQSVAFWCNPISGHATLYWYQQILGQGPKLLIQFQNNGVVDDSQLPKDRFSAERLKGVDSTLKIQPAKLEDSAVYLCASIAGGAKNIQYFGAGTRLSVL.

The gene calls are TRBV27 and TRBJ2-7; 7 nucleotides align to TRBD1. The CDR3 runs 12 residues. V dropped 6 bases and J dropped 7; count of bases not matched to a gene: 6. Germline V gives CDR1 MNHEY, CDR2 SMNVEV (reference sequence). CDR3 protein: CASRETGREQYF. The CDR3 DNA is TGTGCCAGCAGAGAGACAGGGCGTGAGCAGTACTTC.

The chain recombines TRBV6-6 with TRBJ2-7; tentatively, D is TRBD1 (5 bases). Germline lookup yields CDR1 MNHNY and CDR2 SVGAGI (reference sequence). V was clipped by 4 bases and J by 3 bases, with 10 bases between them. The CDR3 runs to 13 residues. The DNA of the CDR3 is TGTGCCAGCAGTTGGACGGACAACTACGAGCAGTACTTC. It specifies CASSWTDNYEQYF.

The V gene is TRBV18, the J gene TRBJ2-1; weak D call: TRBD1 (6 bases). The CDR3 is 12 amino acids. Germline CDR1 is KGHSH and CDR2 is LQKENI. V lost 5 bases and J 12 bases, leaving 14 bases between the germline ends. In nucleotides, the CDR3 is TGTGCCAGCTCAGTCAGGGGCAGGGGGCAGTTCTTC. Its translation is CASSVRGRGQFF.

This clone has only a few counts. The chain employs TRBV4-1 and TRBJ2-5, with 8 bases lining up with TRBD2. The CDR3 sequence is 14 residues long. Trimming at V came to 3 bases and at J to 4 bases, leaving 4 bases not matched to a gene. In germline, CDR1 is MGHRA, CDR2 YSYEKL. The CDR3 DNA reads TGCGCCAGCAGCCAGACGGGACTAGGAGAGACCCAGTACTTC. Translation gives CASSQTGLGETQYF.

As regards this clone: Distinct nucleotide sequences in the sample also encode this CDR3. The J gene is TRBJ1-1, the V gene TRBV6-5; D ambiguous. The length of the CDR3 is 11 residues. Germline V CDR1 and CDR2: MNHEY, SVGAGI. Trimming stripped 4 bases from V and 11 bases from J, with 11 bases between. The CDR3, as DNA: TGTGCCAGCAGTTCAACGGGAGGTGCTTTCTTT. Amino acid sequence: CASSSTGGAFF.

This clone was counted a few times. The chain employs TRBV6-6 and TRBJ1-1; 8 bases map to TRBD1. V was clipped by 8 bases and J by 3 bases; unmatched bases: 8. Germline V gene sequence: CDR1 MNHNY, CDR2 SVGAGI (reference sequence). CDR3 size: 14 residues. DNA of the CDR3: TGTGCCAGCGACGACAGGGGATGGGACACTGAAGCTTTCTTT. It specifies CASDDRGWDTEAFF.

The rearrangement links TRBV5-1 to TRBJ2-2; D is possibly TRBD2 (6 bases). This CDR3 contains 15 residues. The germline V gene has CDR1 SGHRS and CDR2 YFSETQ. V lost 0 bases and J lost 1, with 7 bases in between. The DNA of the CDR3 is TGCGCCAGCAGCTTGGGCGGGGTGAACACCGGGGAGCTGTTTTTT. It encodes CASSLGGVNTGELFF.

The chain combines TRBV7-8 with TRBJ1-2; no firm D call. Germline V gene data show CDR1 as SGHVS and CDR2 as FQNEAQ. The CDR3 is 12 amino acids. The ends were cut back, 1 base at V and 4 bases at J, with 4 bases in the middle. The DNA for the CDR3 is TGTGCCAGCAGCTTAGTTAGCTATGGCTACACCTTC. This encodes CASSLVSYGYTF.

The sample holds a few counts of this clone. The chain carries TRBV27 and TRBJ2-3; 8 bases line up with TRBD2. Germline V CDR1 and CDR2: MNHEY, SMNVEV (reference sequence). The CDR3 consists of 16 residues. With 5 bases clipped from V and 3 bases from J, the junction kept 10 bases outside the gene matches. The CDR3 nucleotides are TGTGCCAGCAGTGCCTCAGCGGGAGTCAGGACAGATACGCAGTATTTT. Its translation is CASSASAGVRTDTQYF.

This clone was detected a few times. This chain joins TRBV5-1 and TRBJ1-5; 7 nucleotides match TRBD1. The CDR3 has 15 residues. The germline gives CDR1 SGHRS, CDR2 YFSETQ. The V and J ends lost 5 bases and 3 bases, in that order; junction bases with no gene match: 8. As DNA, the CDR3 is TGCGCCAGCAGACCGGGGACAGCGTTCAATCAGCCCCAGCATTTT. Translating it yields CASRPGTAFNQPQHF.

This clone was counted between two and nine times. The V and J genes are TRBV10-3 and TRBJ2-6; 9 positions agree with TRBD1. Per the germline V gene, CDR1 is ENHRY and CDR2 is SYGVKD. The CDR3 runs to 17 residues. With V trimmed by 6 bases and J by 4 bases, 10 bases remained unmatched. Here the CDR3 reads CAISPVGQGKGANVLTF. DNA for the CDR3: TGTGCCATCAGCCCCGTGGGACAGGGCAAAGGGGCCAACGTCCTGACTTTC.

V is TRBV11-2 and J is TRBJ2-1; 9 nucleotides match TRBD1. The CDR3 is 16 amino acids. V shed 4 bases, J shed 6 bases, and the junction held 10 bases outside the gene matches. Looked up from germline, CDR1 is SGHAT and CDR2 is FQNNGV. The CDR3 loop is CASSSTGTGFINEQFF. The DNA for the CDR3 is TGTGCCAGCAGCTCCACCGGGACAGGGTTCATCAATGAGCAGTTCTTC.